This TCR beta chain was captured by sequencing in a study of T cells after yellow fever vaccination. Study overall: The SMART-Seq v4 Ultra Low Input method served to prepare the low-cell-number fractions.

For TCR, cDNA came from 5'RACE template switching, which added a universal primer site and UMIs. One entry per CDR3 protein results from TCRdb running MiXCR on the 5' RACE reads. The sample consists of approximately 580,000 distinct CDR3 sequences, about a sixth of them appearing once. The CDR3 is made up of 14 amino acids. V shed 5 bases, J shed 6 bases, and the junction held 7 bases outside the gene matches. Germline CDR1 MGHRA, CDR2 YSYEKL. This clonotype was seen more than once but under ten times. Its antigen is as yet unknown. General study points: CD4 and CD8 compartments shared a small share of clonotypes. Researchers report a weaker secondary response that nonetheless peaked faster, day 5 versus 15.

The rearrangement joins TRBV4-1 to TRBJ1-5, with 7 bases that match TRBD1. The sequencing here drew on PBMCs, taken 5 days after the first yellow fever vaccination. This receptor was obtained from a young man who received the YFV17D yellow fever vaccine. The CDR3 is CASSEGTEGQPQHF. As DNA, the CDR3 is TGCGCCAGCAGCGAAGGGACAGAAGGTCAGCCCCAGCATTTT.